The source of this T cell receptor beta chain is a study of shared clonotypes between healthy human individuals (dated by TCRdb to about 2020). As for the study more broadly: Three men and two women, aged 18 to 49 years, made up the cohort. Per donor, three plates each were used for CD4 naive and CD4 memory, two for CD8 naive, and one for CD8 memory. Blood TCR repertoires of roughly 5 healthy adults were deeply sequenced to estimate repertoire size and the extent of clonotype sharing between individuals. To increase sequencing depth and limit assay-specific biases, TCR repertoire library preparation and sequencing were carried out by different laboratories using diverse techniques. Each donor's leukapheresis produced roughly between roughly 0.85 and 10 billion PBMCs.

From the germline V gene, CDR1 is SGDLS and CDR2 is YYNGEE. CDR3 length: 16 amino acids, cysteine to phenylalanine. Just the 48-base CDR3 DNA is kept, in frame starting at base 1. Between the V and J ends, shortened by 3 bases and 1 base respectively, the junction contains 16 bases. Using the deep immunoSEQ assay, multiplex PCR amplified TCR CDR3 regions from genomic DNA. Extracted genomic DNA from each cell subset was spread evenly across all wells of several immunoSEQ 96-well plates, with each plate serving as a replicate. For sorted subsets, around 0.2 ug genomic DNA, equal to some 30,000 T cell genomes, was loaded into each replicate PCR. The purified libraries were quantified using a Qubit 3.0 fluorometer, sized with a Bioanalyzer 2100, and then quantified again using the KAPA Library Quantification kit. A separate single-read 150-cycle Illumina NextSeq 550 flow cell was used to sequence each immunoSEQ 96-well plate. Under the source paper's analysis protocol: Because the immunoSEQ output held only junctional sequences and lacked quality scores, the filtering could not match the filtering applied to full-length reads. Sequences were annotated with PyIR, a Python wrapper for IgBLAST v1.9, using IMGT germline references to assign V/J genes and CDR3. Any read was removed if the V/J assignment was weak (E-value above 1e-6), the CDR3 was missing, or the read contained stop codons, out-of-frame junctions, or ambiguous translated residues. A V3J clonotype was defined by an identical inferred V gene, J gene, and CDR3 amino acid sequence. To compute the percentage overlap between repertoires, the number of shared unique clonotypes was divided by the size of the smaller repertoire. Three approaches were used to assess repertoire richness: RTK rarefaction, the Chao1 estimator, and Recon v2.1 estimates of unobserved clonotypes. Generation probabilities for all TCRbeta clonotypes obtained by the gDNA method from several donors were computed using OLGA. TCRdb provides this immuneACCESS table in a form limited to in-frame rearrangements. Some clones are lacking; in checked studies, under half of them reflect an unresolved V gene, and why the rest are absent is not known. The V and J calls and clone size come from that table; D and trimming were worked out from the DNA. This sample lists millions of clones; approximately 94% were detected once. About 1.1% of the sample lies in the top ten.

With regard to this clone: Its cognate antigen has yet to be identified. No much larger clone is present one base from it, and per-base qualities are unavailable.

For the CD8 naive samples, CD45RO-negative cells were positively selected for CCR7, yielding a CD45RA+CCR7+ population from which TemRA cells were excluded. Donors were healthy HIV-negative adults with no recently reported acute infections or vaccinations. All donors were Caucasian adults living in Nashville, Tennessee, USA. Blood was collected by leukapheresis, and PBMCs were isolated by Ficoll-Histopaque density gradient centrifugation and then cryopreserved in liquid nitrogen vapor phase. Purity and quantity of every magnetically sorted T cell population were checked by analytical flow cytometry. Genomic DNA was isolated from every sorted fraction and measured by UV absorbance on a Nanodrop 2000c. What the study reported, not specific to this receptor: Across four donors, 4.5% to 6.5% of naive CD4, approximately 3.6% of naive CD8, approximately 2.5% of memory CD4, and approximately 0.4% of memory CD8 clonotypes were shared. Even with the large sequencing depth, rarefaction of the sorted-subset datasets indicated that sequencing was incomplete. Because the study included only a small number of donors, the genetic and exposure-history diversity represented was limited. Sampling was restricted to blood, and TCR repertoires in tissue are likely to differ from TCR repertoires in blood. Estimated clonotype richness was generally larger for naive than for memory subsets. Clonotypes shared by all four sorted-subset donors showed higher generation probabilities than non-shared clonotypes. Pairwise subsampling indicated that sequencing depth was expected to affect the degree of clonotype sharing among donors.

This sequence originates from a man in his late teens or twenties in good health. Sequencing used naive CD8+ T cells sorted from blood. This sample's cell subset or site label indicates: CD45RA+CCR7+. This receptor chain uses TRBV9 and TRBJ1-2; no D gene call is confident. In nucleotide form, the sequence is TGTGCCAGCAGCGCAATGCCGGGCCCTCATAACTATGGCTACACCTTC. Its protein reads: CASSAMPGPHNYGYTF.